This T cell receptor beta chain appears in the sequencing data of a study of blood T cell repertoires in COVID-19. For the study at large: COVID-19 samples collected from the United States, Italy and Spain covered acute and convalescent phases. PBMCs, B-cell-depleted T cells, or T cells provided the cDNA or gDNA that made up the material.

With 1 base clipped from V and 7 bases from J, the junction kept 12 bases outside the gene matches. The CDR3 has 16 amino acids. The V gene's germline CDR1 is SEHNR and CDR2 FQNEAQ (reference sequence). How the authors handled the data: How many nucleated cells were present was estimated from reference gene primer amplification. Sequencing was performed with immunoSEQ multiplex PCR; in TCRdb, only in-frame clones are kept and a portion is missing. V, J and clone size reflect that table, while D and trimming were determined from the DNA. The table lists 110,000 or so clones, approximately 89% of them singletons.

The TCR originated in a woman aged 55 to 70 with COVID-19, enrolled during active disease. The V and J genes are TRBV7-9 and TRBJ1-1, with 7 bases aligning to TRBD1. Specimen: peripheral blood. The CDR3 DNA is TGTGCCAGCAGCTTAGAGGACACCGGGACAGTGTTTGAAGCTTTCTTT. Residues: CASSLEDTGTVFEAFF.